These 31 T cell receptor beta chains came from one sample sequenced in a study of blood T cells in healthy people across ages. With a J-beta primer mix and a sample-barcoded 5' primer, a second PCR ran 7 to 11 cycles. In TCRdb, the 5' RACE reads were re-called with MiXCR into one record per CDR3 protein. The repertoire holds about 1.1 million distinct CDR3 sequences, 35% to 45% seen once, with about an eighth in the top ten. Sequences were obtained from blood. These receptors all stem from a man aged 18 to 30 in good health.

CDR3: CASSYSAGWNEQFF. The CDR3 DNA follows: TGTGCCAGCAGTTACTCGGCAGGCTGGAATGAGCAGTTCTTC. The chain links TRBV6-5 to TRBJ2-1, with no clear D. V lost 0 bases to trimming and J lost 7 bases, with 10 bases between them. Germline CDR1 and CDR2: MNHEY and SVGAGI. The CDR3 consists of 14 residues.

The CDR3 spells CASTAGGLSDTQYF. The DNA for the CDR3 is TGTGCCAGCACCGCGGGGGGGCTGTCGGATACGCAGTATTTT. The rearrangement uses TRBV2 and TRBJ2-3; 9 bases are a match to TRBD2. The CDR3 is 14 residues long. The germline V gene has CDR1 SNHLY and CDR2 FYNNEI. The ends lost 7 bases at V and 6 bases at J; junction bases unmatched: 8.

This clonotype came up a few times. The chain combines TRBV29-1 with TRBJ1-5, with D possibly TRBD1 on 5 matching bases. Between the trimmed V and J ends, which lost 6 bases and 4 bases, there was a span of 13 bases. The CDR3 is made up of 13 amino acids. Germline V CDR1 and CDR2: SQVTM, ANQGSEA. The CDR3 protein is CSVTGTGNQPQHF. CDR3 DNA sequence: TGCAGCGTAACGGGGACCGGGAATCAGCCCCAGCATTTT.

The chain has TRBV6-2 or TRBV6-3 and TRBJ2-5; 7 positions agree with TRBD1. The CDR3 has 15 amino acids. V lost 6 bases, J lost 4 bases, and 11 bases stayed unmatched. Looked up from germline, CDR1 is MNHEY and CDR2 is SVGEGT. The DNA for the CDR3 is TGTGCCAGCAGAAGGCTTGACAGGGTCTCAGAGACCCAGTACTTC. This sequence encodes CASRRLDRVSETQYF.

This clonotype turned up a few times. The genes are TRBV7-2 and TRBJ2-6; TRBD1 aligns across 11 bases. The CDR3 totals 18 residues. Germline CDR1 reads SGHTA; CDR2 reads FQGNSA. Germline trimming cut 5 bases from V and 7 bases from J; bases unmatched to any gene: 13. The CDR3 DNA sequence: TGTGCCAGCAGCAACCGGGACAGGGGGTTAAAATCAGCCAACGTCCTGACTTTC. Translation: CASSNRDRGLKSANVLTF.

V usage is TRBV12-3 or TRBV12-4 and J usage is TRBJ1-1, with D maybe TRBD1 (5 bases). V was cut by 6 bases and J by 7 bases, with 21 bases left in between. The CDR3 consists of 15 residues. Here the CDR3 reads CASSSRRGVGSEAFF. Here the CDR3 DNA reads TGTGCCAGCAGCTCCCGGCGGGGGGTCGGTAGTGAAGCTTTCTTT.

The sample holds a few counts of this clonotype. The rearrangement joins TRBV20-1 to TRBJ1-5; tentatively, D is TRBD1 (6 bases). This CDR3 has 13 amino acids. CDR1 and CDR2 from the germline V gene are DFQATT and SNEGSKA (reference sequence). The V end lost 6 bases, the J end lost 3 bases, and 12 bases lay between the germline ends. The CDR3 region has the DNA TGCAGTGCCCTAGGACAGCTCAATCAGCCCCAGCATTTT. It translates to CSALGQLNQPQHF.

Regarding this clonotype: The junction and the germline gene differ at one end; a read error may be behind it. The genes are TRBV25-1 and TRBJ1-4; D remains unclear. This CDR3 is 14 amino acids long. CDR1 and CDR2 (germline): MGHDK, SYGVNS. This chain's CDR3 is CASREGGGNDKLFF. The CDR3 nucleotides read TGTGCCAGCAGGGAAGGCGGTGGTAATGATAAACTGTTTTTT.

The chain links TRBV29-1 to TRBJ1-1; 10 nucleotides line up with TRBD1. The V segment lost 7 bases and the J segment 2 bases; nucleotides outside the gene matches: 10. Germline CDR1 and CDR2: SQVTM and ANQGSEA. This CDR3 has 15 amino acids. CDR3 residues: CSASGDRGHNTEAFF. CDR3 in DNA: TGCAGCGCGTCCGGGGACAGGGGTCACAACACTGAAGCTTTCTTT. The variable domain in full, with the rest retrieved from reference TRBV29-1 and TRBJ1-1, is SAVISQKPSRDICQRGTSLTIQCQVDSQVTMMFWYRQQPGQSLTLIATANQGSEATYESGFVIDKFPISRPNLTFSTLTVSNMSPEDSSIYLCSASGDRGHNTEAFFGQGTRLTVV.

This sequence joins TRBV4-1 and TRBJ2-3, with TRBD2 identical over 8 bases. This CDR3 has 17 amino acids. The J segment lost 0 bases and the V segment lost 0 bases, leaving 5 bases of the junction unmatched. Looked up from germline, CDR1 is MGHRA and CDR2 is YSYEKL. The CDR3 coding sequence is TGCGCCAGCAGCCAAGATCCGGGGGGGGCTAGCACAGATACGCAGTATTTT. Its translation is CASSQDPGGASTDTQYF.

This clonotype was found a few times. This rearrangement joins TRBV20-1 to TRBJ1-2, with D possibly being TRBD1 (6 bases). The germline V gene has CDR1 DFQATT and CDR2 SNEGSKA (reference sequence). Between the trimmed V and J ends, which lost 2 bases and 3 bases, there was a span of 13 bases. This CDR3 is built from 14 residues. CDR3 loop: CSARNHREDYGYTF. CDR3 DNA: TGCAGTGCTAGAAACCACAGGGAGGACTATGGCTACACCTTC.

This chain connects TRBV20-1 to TRBJ1-3; 9 nucleotides line up with TRBD1. The germline V gene has CDR1 DFQATT and CDR2 SNEGSKA (reference sequence). Losses at the gene ends were 0 bases for V and 3 bases for J; bases not matched to a gene: 9. The CDR3 has 17 amino acids. The CDR3 loop reads CSARDLDRGSLGNTIYF. DNA of the CDR3: TGCAGTGCTAGAGATCTGGACAGGGGCTCGCTTGGAAACACCATATATTTT.

DNA for the CDR3: TGTGCCAGCAGCCAATATCCAGGGGCTAACACCGGGGAGCTGTTTTTT. Amino acids: CASSQYPGANTGELFF. The genes are TRBV3-1 and TRBJ2-2; D perhaps matches TRBD1 (6 bases). The V and J ends lost 2 bases and 2 bases respectively, with 12 bases between them. The CDR3 covers 16 residues. Germline loops: CDR1 LGHDT, CDR2 YNNKEL (reference sequence).

This clonotype was detected only a few times. The chain is built from TRBV20-1 and TRBJ2-7; 10 bases match TRBD2. This CDR3 region has 15 residues. Germline CDR1 and CDR2: DFQATT and SNEGSKA (reference sequence). With 1 base clipped from V and 7 bases from J, the junction kept 10 bases outside the gene matches. The CDR3 nucleotides are TGCAGTGCTAGAGTCCCGACTAGCGGGTACAATGAGCAGTACTTC. This sequence encodes CSARVPTSGYNEQYF.

This clonotype was seen ten or more times. The chain is built from TRBV4-1 and TRBJ1-1, with D unclear. The CDR3 consists of 15 residues. V gave up 0 bases and J gave up 11 bases, with 19 bases separating them. Per germline, CDR1 MGHRA and CDR2 YSYEKL. The CDR3 region is CASSQESPRGFSAFF. CDR3 nucleotide sequence: TGCGCCAGCAGCCAAGAGAGTCCTCGGGGTTTTTCGGCTTTCTTT.

CDR3 amino acids: CASPYGTVSSTDTQYF. The DNA of the CDR3 is TGTGCCAGCCCATACGGCACGGTTTCTAGCACAGATACGCAGTATTTT. V usage is TRBV18 and J usage is TRBJ2-3, with no clear D. The CDR3 has 16 residues. Trimming took off 8 bases at V and 0 bases at J, with 18 bases between the two ends. Germline V gene sequence: CDR1 KGHSH, CDR2 LQKENI.

The chain has TRBV12-3 or TRBV12-4 and TRBJ2-3; 9 bases align to TRBD1. The CDR3 covers 15 residues. Losses at the gene ends were 5 bases for V and 5 bases for J; bases not matched to a gene: 8. The CDR3 DNA is TGTGCCAGCAGTCGACAGGGGGGGTTGTTAGATACGCAGTATTTT. Protein product: CASSRQGGLLDTQYF.

The chain carries TRBV7-3 and TRBJ1-6; D gene uncertain. There are 16 residues in the CDR3. In germline, CDR1 is SGHTA, CDR2 FQGTGA. V was pared by 4 bases and J by 3 bases, with 13 bases between. CDR3 region: CASSSEPRHYNSPLHF. CDR3 bases: TGTGCCAGCAGCTCAGAACCACGCCACTATAATTCACCCCTCCACTTT.

V gene TRBV5-1 combines with J gene TRBJ1-2, with TRBD1 identical over 7 bases. The CDR3 length is 14 residues. Germline assignment: CDR1 SGHRS and CDR2 YFSETQ. After removal of 6 bases from V and 2 bases from J, the junction contained 7 bases not matched to a gene. In DNA form, the CDR3 reads TGCGCCAGCAAGACAGGGCCTCTGAACTATGGCTACACCTTC. This codes for CASKTGPLNYGYTF.

CDR3 bases: TGTGCCAGCAGCCAAGACTTTAGGGAGACCCAGTACTTC. Protein sequence: CASSQDFRETQYF. J is TRBJ2-5 and V is TRBV4-2, with D unclear. This CDR3 has 13 amino acids. Germline V gene sequence: CDR1 LGHNA, CDR2 YNFKEQ. V lost 0 bases, J lost 5 bases, and 7 bases lay in between.

This clonotype turned up a few times. This chain links TRBV7-9 with TRBJ1-1; a possible D gene is TRBD1 (5 bases). The CDR3 contains 14 residues. V was shortened by 9 bases and J by 1 base, with 15 bases between the two germline ends. Germline CDR1 and CDR2: SEHNR and FQNEAQ (reference sequence). CDR3 sequence (DNA): TGTGCCAGTAAACCGGGACCCGAGAACACTGAAGCTTTCTTT. Protein: CASKPGPENTEAFF.

Only a few counts were recorded for this clonotype. The chain combines TRBV4-2 with TRBJ2-7; 7 bases are shared with TRBD2. Germline V gene data show CDR1 as LGHNA and CDR2 as YNFKEQ. This CDR3 contains 17 residues. The junction had 12 bases not matched to a gene; V was cut back by 4 bases and J by 0 bases. CDR3 in amino acids: CASSRITGGLVSYEQYF. CDR3 coding DNA: TGTGCCAGCAGCCGGATAACGGGTGGACTAGTCTCCTACGAGCAGTACTTC.

V gene TRBV7-2 combines with J gene TRBJ2-1; 8 bases match TRBD2. CDR1 is SGHTA and CDR2 is FQGNSA in the germline V gene. The CDR3 covers 14 residues. V trimming: 1 base; J trimming: 8 bases; junction bases outside the gene matches: 4. The CDR3 here is CASSLVLTSDEQFF. In DNA form, the CDR3 reads TGTGCCAGCAGCTTAGTTCTGACTAGCGATGAGCAGTTCTTC.

This clonotype showed up just once. The chain uses TRBV10-2 and TRBJ1-5, with 10 positions matching TRBD1. The V gene's germline CDR1 is WSHSY and CDR2 SAAADI. The CDR3 sequence is 15 residues long. V was pared by 5 bases and J by 5 bases, with 6 bases of the junction left unmatched. Written as DNA, the CDR3 is TGCGCCAGCAGTACTACCGGGACAGGGGATCAGCCCCAGCATTTT. This encodes CASSTTGTGDQPQHF.

The rearrangement joins TRBV7-9 to TRBJ1-4; no definite D call. V was clipped by 1 base and J by 3 bases, with 9 bases between them. Germline V lookup: CDR1 SEHNR, CDR2 FQNEAQ (reference sequence). The CDR3 length is 15 residues. For the CDR3, the DNA is TGTGCCAGCAGCTTAGGAGCAGCCTCTAATGAAAAACTGTTTTTT. This gives the protein CASSLGAASNEKLFF.

J is TRBJ1-1 and V is TRBV7-2; 7 bases are shared with TRBD1. The junction had 10 bases not matched to a gene; V was cut back by 2 bases and J by 7 bases. This CDR3 is 15 amino acids long. Germline CDR1 SGHTA, CDR2 FQGNSA. This chain's CDR3 is CASSLLRRQGGEAFF. The CDR3 region has the DNA TGTGCCAGCAGCTTACTACGGAGACAGGGCGGTGAAGCTTTCTTT.

This chain links TRBV24-1 with TRBJ1-5; unclear D gene. Germline V CDR1 and CDR2: KGHDR, SFDVKD. V lost 5 bases and J lost 5, with 6 bases in between. The CDR3 spans 12 residues. CDR3 DNA sequence: TGTGCCACCAGTGGTCCGGATCAGCCCCAGCATTTT. Translating it yields CATSGPDQPQHF.

This clonotype was found a few times. The gene calls are TRBV14 and TRBJ2-7; maybe TRBD1 (5 bases). V was cut by 4 bases and J by 3 bases, with 10 bases left in between. Germline V gene data show CDR1 as SGHDN and CDR2 as FVKESK. This CDR3 has 13 residues. The CDR3 nucleotides are TGTGCCAGCAGCCCAAGACAGAACTACGAGCAGTACTTC. Translating it yields CASSPRQNYEQYF.

This clonotype was seen ten or more times. This chain uses TRBV4-1 with TRBJ1-5; D call uncertain. The CDR3 is made up of 14 amino acids. V was pared by 4 bases and J by 2 bases, with 9 bases between. Germline-derived CDR1 and CDR2 are MGHRA and YSYEKL. The CDR3 is CASSPTGGNQPQHF. The CDR3 bases are TGCGCCAGCAGCCCAACCGGGGGCAATCAGCCCCAGCATTTT.

The gene calls are TRBV12-3 or TRBV12-4 and TRBJ1-5; D may be TRBD1 (6 bases). Trimming stripped 7 bases from V and 8 bases from J, with 18 bases between. This CDR3 is 14 amino acids long. The CDR3 is CASIRDRFGKPQHF. The CDR3 bases are TGTGCCAGCATTCGCGACAGGTTCGGTAAGCCCCAGCATTTT.

This clonotype came up many times. At one end the junction does not follow the germline gene, possibly because of a read error. The chain is built from TRBV3-1 and TRBJ1-2, with 7 nucleotides matching TRBD1. Germline CDR1 is LGHDT and CDR2 is YNNKEL (reference sequence). The CDR3 length is 14 residues. Written as DNA, the CDR3 is TGCGCCAGCAGCCAAGATGCAGGGGGTTATGGCTACACCTTC. It specifies CASSQDAGGYGYTF.